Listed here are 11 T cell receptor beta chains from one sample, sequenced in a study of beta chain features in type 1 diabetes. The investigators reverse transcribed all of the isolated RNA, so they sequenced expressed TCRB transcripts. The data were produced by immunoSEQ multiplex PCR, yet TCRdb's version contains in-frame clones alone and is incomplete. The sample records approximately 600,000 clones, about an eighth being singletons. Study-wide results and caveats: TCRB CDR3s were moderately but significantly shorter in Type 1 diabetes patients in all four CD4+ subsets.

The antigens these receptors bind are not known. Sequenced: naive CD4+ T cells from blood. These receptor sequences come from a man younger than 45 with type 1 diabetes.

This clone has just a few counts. CDR3: CASSDPAAKGTNYGYTF. The CDR3 nucleotides are TGTGCCAGCAGTGACCCCGCCGCTAAAGGGACCAACTATGGCTACACCTTC. The chain couples TRBV25-1 to TRBJ1-2; possibly TRBD1 for D (5 bases). The V end lost 3 bases, the J end lost 2 bases, and 19 bases lay between the germline ends. The CDR3 has 17 residues. Germline V gene lookup returns CDR1 MGHDK and CDR2 SYGVNS.

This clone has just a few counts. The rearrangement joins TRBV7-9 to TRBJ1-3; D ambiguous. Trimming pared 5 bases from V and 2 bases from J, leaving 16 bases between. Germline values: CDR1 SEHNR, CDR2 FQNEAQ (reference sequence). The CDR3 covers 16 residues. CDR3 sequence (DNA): TGTGCCAGCAGCACGATCAAGGGTCTTACTGGAAACACCATATATTTT. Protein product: CASSTIKGLTGNTIYF.

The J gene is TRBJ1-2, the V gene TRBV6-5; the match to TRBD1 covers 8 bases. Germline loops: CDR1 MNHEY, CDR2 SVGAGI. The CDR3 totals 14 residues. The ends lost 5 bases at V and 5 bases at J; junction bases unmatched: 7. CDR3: CASSRDRLGYGYTF. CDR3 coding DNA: TGTGCCAGCAGTAGGGACAGGCTAGGATATGGCTACACCTTC.

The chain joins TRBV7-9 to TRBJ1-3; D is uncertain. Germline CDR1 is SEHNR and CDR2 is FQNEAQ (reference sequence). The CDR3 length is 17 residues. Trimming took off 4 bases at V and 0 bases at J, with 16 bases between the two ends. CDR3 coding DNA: TGTGCCAGCAGCTCATGGCCGCGGGAACTCTCTGGAAACACCATATATTTT. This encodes CASSSWPRELSGNTIYF.

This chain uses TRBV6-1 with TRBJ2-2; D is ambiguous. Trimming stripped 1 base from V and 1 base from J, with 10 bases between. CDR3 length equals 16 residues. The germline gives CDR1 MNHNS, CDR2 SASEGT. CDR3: CASSEVRVWNTGELFF. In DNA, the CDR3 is TGTGCCAGCAGTGAAGTAAGGGTTTGGAACACCGGGGAGCTGTTTTTT.

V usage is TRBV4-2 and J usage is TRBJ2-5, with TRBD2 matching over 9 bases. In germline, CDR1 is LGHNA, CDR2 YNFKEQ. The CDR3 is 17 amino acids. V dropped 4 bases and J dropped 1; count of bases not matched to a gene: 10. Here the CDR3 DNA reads TGTGCCAGCAGCCCTAAAGCGGGGGGCGGACTCCAAGAGACCCAGTACTTC. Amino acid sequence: CASSPKAGGGLQETQYF.

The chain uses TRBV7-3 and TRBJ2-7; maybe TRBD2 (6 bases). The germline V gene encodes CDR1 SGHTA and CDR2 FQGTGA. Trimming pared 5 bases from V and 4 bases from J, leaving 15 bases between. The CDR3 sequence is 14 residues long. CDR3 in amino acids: CASSTHGTSYEQYF. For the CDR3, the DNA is TGTGCCAGCAGCACCCACGGGACTTCATACGAGCAGTACTTC. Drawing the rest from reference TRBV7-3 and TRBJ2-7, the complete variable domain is GAGVSQTPSNKVTEKGKYVELRCDPISGHTALYWYRQSLGQGPEFLIYFQGTGAADDSGLPNDRFFAVRPEGSVSTLKIQRTERGDSAVYLCASSTHGTSYEQYFGPGTRLTVT.

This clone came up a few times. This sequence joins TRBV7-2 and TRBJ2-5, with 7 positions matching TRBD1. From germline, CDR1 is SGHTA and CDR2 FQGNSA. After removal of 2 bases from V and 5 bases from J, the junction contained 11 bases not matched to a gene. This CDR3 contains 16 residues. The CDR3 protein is CASSLPLGRGIETQYF. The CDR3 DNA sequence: TGTGCCAGCAGCTTACCGCTCGGCAGGGGGATTGAGACCCAGTACTTC.

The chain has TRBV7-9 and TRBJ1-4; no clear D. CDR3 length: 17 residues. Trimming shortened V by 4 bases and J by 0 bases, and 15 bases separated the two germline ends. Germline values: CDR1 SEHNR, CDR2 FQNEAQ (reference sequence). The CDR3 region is CASSSTRKASTNEKLFF. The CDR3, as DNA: TGTGCCAGCAGCTCAACAAGAAAAGCATCAACTAATGAAAAACTGTTTTTT.

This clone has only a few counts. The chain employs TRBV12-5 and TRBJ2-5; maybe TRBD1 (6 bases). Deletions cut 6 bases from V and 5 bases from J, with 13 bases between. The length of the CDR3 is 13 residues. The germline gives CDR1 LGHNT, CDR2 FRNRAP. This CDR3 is CASGPPQGETQYF. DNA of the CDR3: TGTGCTAGTGGCCCCCCACAGGGCGAGACCCAGTACTTC. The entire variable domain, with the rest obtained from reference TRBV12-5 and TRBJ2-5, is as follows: DARVTQTPRHKVTEMGQEVTMRCQPILGHNTVFWYRQTMMQGLELLAYFRNRAPLDDSGMPKDRFSAEMPDATLATLKIQPSEPRDSAVYFCASGPPQGETQYFGPGTRLLVL.

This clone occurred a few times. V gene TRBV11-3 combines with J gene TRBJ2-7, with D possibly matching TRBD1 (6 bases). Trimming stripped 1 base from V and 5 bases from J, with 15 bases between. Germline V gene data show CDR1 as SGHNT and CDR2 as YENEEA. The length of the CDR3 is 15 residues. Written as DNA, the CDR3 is TGTGCCAGCAGCTTAGCGGCTGGGGGCTGGAACGAGCAGTACTTC. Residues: CASSLAAGGWNEQYF.